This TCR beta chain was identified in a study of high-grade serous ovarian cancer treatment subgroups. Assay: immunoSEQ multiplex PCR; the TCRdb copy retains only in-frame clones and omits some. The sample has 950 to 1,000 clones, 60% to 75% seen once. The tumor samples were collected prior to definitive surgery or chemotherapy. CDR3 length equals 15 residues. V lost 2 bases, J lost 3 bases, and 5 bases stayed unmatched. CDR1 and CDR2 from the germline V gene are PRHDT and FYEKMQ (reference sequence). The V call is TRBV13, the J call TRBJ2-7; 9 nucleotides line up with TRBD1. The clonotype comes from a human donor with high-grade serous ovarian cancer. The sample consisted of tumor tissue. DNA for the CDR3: TGTGCCAGCAGCTTAAGGGGACAGGGCTTCTACGAGCAGTACTTC. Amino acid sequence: CASSLRGQGFYEQYF.